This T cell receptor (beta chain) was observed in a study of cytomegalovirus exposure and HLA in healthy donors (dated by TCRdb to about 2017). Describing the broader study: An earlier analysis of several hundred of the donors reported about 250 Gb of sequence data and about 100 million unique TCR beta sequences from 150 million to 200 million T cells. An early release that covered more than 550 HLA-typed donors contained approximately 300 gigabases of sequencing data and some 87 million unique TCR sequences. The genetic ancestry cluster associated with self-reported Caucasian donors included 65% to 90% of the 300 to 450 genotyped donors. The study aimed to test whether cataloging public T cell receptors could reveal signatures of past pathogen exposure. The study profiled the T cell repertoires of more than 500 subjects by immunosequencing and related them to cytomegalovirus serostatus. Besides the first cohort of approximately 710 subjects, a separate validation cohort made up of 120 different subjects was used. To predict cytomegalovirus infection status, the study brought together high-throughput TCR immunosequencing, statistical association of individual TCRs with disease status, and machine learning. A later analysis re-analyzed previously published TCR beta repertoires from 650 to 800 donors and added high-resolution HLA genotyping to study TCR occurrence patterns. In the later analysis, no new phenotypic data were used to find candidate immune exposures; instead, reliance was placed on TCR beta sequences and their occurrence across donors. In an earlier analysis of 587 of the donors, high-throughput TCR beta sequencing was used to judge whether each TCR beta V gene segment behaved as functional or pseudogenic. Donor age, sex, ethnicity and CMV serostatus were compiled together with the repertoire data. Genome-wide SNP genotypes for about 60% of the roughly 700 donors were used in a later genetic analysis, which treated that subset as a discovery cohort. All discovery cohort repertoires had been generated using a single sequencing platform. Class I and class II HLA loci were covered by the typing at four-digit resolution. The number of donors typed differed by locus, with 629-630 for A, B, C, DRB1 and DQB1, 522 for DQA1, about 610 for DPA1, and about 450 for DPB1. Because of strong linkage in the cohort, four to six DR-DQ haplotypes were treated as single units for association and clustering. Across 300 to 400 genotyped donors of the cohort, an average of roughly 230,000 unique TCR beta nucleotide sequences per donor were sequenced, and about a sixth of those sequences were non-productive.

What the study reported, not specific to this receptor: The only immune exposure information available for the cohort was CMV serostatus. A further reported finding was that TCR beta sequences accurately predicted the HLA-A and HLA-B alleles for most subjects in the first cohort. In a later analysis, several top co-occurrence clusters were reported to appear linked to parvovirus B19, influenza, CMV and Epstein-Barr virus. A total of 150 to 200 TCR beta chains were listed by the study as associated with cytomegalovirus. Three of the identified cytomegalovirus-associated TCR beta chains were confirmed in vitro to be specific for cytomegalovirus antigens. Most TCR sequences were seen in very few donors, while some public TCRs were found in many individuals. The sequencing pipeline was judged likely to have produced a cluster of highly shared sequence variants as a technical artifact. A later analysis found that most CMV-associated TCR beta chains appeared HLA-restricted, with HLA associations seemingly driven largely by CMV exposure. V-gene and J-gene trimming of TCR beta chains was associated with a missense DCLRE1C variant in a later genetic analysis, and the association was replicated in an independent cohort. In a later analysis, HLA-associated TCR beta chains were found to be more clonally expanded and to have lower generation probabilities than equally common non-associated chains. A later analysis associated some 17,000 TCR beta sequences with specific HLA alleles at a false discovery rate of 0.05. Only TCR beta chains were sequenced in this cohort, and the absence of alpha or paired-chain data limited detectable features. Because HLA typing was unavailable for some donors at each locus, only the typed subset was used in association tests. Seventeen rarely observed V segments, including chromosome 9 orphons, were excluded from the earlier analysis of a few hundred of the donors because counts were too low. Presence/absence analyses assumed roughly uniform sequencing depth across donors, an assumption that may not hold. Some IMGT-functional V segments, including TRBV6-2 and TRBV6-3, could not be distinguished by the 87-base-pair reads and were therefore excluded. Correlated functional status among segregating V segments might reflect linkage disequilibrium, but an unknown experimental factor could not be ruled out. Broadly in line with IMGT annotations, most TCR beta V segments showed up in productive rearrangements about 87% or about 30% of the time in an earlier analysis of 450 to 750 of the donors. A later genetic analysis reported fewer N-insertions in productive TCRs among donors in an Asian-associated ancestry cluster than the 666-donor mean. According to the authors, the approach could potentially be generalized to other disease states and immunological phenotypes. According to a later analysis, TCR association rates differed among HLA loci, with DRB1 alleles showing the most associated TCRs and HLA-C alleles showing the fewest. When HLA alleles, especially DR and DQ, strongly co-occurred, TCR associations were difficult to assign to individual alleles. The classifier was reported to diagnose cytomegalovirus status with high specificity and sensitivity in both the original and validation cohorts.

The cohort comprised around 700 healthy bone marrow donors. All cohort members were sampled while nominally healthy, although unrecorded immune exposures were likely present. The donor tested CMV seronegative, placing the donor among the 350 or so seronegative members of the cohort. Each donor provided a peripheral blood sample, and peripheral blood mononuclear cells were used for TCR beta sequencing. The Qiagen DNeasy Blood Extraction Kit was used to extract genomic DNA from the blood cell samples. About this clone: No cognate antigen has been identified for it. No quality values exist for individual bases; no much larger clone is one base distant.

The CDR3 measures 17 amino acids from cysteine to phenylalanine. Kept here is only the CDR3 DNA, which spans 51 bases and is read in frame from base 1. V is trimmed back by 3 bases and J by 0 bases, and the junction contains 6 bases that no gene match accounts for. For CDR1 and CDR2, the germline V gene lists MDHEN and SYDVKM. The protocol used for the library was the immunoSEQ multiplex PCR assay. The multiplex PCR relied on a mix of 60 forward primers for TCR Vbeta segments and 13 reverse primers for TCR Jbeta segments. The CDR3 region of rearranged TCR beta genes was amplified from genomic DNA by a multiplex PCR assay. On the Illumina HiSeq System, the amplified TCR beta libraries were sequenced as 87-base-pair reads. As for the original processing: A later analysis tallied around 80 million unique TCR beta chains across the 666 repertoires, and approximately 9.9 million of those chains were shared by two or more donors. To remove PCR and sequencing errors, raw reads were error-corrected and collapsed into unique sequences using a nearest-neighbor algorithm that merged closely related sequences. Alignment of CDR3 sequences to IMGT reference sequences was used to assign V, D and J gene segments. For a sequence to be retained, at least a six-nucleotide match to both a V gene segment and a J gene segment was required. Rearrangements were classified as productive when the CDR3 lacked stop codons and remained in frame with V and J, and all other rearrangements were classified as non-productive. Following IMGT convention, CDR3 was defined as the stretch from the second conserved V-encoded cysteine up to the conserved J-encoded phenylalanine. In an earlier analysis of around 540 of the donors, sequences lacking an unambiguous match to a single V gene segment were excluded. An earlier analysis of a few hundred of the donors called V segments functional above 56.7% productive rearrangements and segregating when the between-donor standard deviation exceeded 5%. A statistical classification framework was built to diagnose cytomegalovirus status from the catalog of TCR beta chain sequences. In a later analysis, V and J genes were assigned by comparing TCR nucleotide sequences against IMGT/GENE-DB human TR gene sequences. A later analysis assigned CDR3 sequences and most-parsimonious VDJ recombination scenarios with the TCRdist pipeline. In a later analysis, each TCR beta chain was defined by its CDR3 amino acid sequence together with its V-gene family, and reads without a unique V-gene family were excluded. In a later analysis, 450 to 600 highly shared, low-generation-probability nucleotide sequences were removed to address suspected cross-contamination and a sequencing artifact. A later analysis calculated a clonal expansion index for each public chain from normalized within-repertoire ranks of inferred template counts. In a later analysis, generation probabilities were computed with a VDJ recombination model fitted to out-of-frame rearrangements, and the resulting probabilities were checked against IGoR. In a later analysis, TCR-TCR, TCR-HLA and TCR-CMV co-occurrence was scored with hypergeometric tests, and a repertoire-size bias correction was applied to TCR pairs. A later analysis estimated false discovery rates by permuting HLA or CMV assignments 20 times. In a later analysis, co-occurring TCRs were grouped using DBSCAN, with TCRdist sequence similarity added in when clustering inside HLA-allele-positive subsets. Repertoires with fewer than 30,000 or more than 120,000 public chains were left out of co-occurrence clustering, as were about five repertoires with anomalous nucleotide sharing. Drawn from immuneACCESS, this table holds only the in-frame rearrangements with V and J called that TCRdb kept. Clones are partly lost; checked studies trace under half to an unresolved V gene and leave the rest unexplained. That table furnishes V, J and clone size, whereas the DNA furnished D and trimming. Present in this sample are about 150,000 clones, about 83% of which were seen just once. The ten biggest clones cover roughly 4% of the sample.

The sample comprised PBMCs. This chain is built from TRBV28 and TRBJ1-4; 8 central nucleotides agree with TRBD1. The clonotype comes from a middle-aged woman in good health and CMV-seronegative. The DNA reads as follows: TGTGCCAGCAGTTTGGCAGGGGGCCCGGCAACTAATGAAAAACTGTTTTTT. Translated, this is CASSLAGGPATNEKLFF.